The 27 T cell receptor beta chains below were found in one sample sequenced in a study of T cell clones after liver transplantation (dated by TCRdb to between 2017 and 2020). The library relied on the immunoSEQ multiplex PCR assay. The source is immuneACCESS, and TCRdb retained only in-frame sequences with V and J called. Part of the clones is not carried over; for the studies checked, unresolved V genes explain less than half of this, and the remainder is unexplained. The sample has about 75,000 clones on record, about 85% of them singletons. The ten top clones hold 2.1% of the sample. The sequencing here drew on CD4+ T cells from blood, taken around 48 months after liver transplant. These TCRs come from a human patient who received a liver transplant. Some T cells present after a transplant may be cells of the graft donor.

The chain joins TRBV7-2 to TRBJ2-7; tentatively, D is TRBD1 (5 bases). V lost 4 bases and J lost 7, with 14 bases in between. Germline V gene lookup returns CDR1 SGHTA and CDR2 FQGNSA. The CDR3 totals 13 residues. CDR3 sequence (DNA): TGTGCCAGCAGCTCGAGCAGGGCCCAAGAGCAGTACTTC. Translation gives CASSSSRAQEQYF.

CDR3 sequence reads: CARSFNRGGHGYTF. For the CDR3, the DNA is TGTGCCAGAAGCTTTAACAGGGGTGGCCATGGCTACACCTTC. The chain has TRBV5-3 and TRBJ1-2; 7 nucleotides match TRBD1. TRBV5-3 is an ORF; its function is uncertain. The CDR3 runs to 14 residues. The J segment lost 6 bases and the V segment lost 2 bases, leaving 7 bases of the junction unmatched.

The CDR3 DNA sequence: TGTGCCAGCAGCAAAAGGAGGGTGACAGGGGGCACTAATGAAAAACTGTTTTTT. Its translation is CASSKRRVTGGTNEKLFF. V gene TRBV21-1 combines with J gene TRBJ1-4; TRBD1, the D gene given by the table, was not confirmed from the DNA. TRBV21-1 is given as a pseudogene. The CDR3 covers 18 residues.

The chain links TRBV6-6 to TRBJ1-2; a weak D match, TRBD1 (6 bases). This CDR3 contains 14 residues. V lost 2 bases to trimming and J lost 4 bases, with 11 bases between them. Per germline, CDR1 MNHNY and CDR2 SVGAGI (reference sequence). The CDR3 DNA sequence: TGTGCCAGCAGTTACCTTGACAGGTTCTATGGCTACACCTTC. This gives the protein CASSYLDRFYGYTF.

The chain has TRBV14 and TRBJ2-3; the D gene is possibly TRBD2 (6 bases). Germline V gene lookup returns CDR1 SGHDN and CDR2 FVKESK. CDR3 length equals 15 residues. The V end was cut by 1 base, the J end by 5 bases, with 13 bases between. The CDR3: CASSQVFGGEDTQYF. The CDR3 DNA reads as TGTGCCAGCAGCCAAGTATTCGGCGGGGAAGATACGCAGTATTTT. Full variable domain (rest looked up from reference TRBV14 and TRBJ2-3): EAGVTQFPSHSVIEKGQTVTLRCDPISGHDNLYWYRRVMGKEIKFLLHFVKESKQDESGMPNNRFLAERTGGTYSTLKVQPAELEDSGVYFCASSQVFGGEDTQYFGPGTRLTVL.

The chain combines TRBV7-6 with TRBJ2-2, with D tentatively TRBD1 (5 bases). The CDR3 is made up of 15 amino acids. Germline V gene sequence: CDR1 SGHVS, CDR2 FNYEAQ. V lost 1 base and J lost 2, with 8 bases in between. Here the CDR3 DNA reads TGTGCCAGCAGCTTAGTCAGGGCTAACACCGGGGAGCTGTTTTTT. It yields the protein CASSLVRANTGELFF. Supplemented by reference TRBV7-6 and TRBJ2-2, the full variable domain reads GAGVSQSPRYKVTKRGQDVALRCDPISGHVSLYWYRQALGQGPEFLTYFNYEAQQDKSGLPNDRFSAERPEGSISTLTIQRTEQRDSAMYRCASSLVRANTGELFFGEGSRLTVL.

The chain uses TRBV6-5 and TRBJ1-1; D call uncertain. Germline V CDR1 and CDR2: MNHEY, SVGAGI. The ends were cut back, 1 base at V and 7 bases at J, with 7 bases in the middle. This CDR3 comprises 12 residues. The CDR3 DNA follows: TGTGCCAGCAGTTACTATGGAAGTGAAGCTTTCTTT. Amino acid sequence: CASSYYGSEAFF.

The V call is TRBV14, the J call TRBJ2-7; possible D gene TRBD1, 5 bases. This CDR3 is built from 15 residues. The germline gives CDR1 SGHDN, CDR2 FVKESK. V was cut by 7 bases and J by 3 bases, with 19 bases left in between. In DNA, the CDR3 is TGTGCCAGCATCGGGCGCCCCAAGACAGACTACGAGCAGTACTTC. Its translation: CASIGRPKTDYEQYF.

The chain uses TRBV7-3 and TRBJ2-1; D unresolved. The germline CDR1 and CDR2 sequences are SGHTA and FQGTGA. Trimming pared 0 bases from V and 4 bases from J, leaving 7 bases between. This CDR3 is built from 14 residues. The CDR3 region is CASSLTSRYNEQFF. In nucleotides, the CDR3 is TGTGCCAGCAGCTTAACGTCCAGATACAATGAGCAGTTCTTC.

The chain has TRBV28 and TRBJ2-6; no definite D call. Germline values: CDR1 MDHEN, CDR2 SYDVKM. There are 14 residues in the CDR3. Trimming left V 7 bases short and J 0 bases short, with 7 bases between. The CDR3 reads CASTQDSGANVLTF. DNA of the CDR3: TGTGCCAGCACCCAGGACTCTGGGGCCAACGTCCTGACTTTC.

The chain links TRBV7-2 to TRBJ2-5, with D unclear. The end of the DNA is better explained by TRBJ2-7, so the J call may be wrong. CDR3 length: 12 amino acids. Per germline, CDR1 SGHTA and CDR2 FQGNSA. The CDR3 DNA sequence: TGTGCCAGCAGCTTAGGGTCCTACGAGCAGTACTTC. The encoded protein is CASSLGSYEQYF.

V is TRBV4-1 and J is TRBJ2-7, with TRBD2 identical over 11 bases. The CDR3 spans 16 residues. The ends lost 4 bases at V and 3 bases at J; junction bases unmatched: 8. The germline V gene encodes CDR1 MGHRA and CDR2 YSYEKL. In DNA form, the CDR3 reads TGCGCCAGCAGCCGAAGGGGACTAGCGGAGCTCTACGAGCAGTACTTC. It yields the protein CASSRRGLAELYEQYF.

V gene TRBV18 combines with J gene TRBJ1-1; no clear D. CDR1 and CDR2 (germline): KGHSH, LQKENI. The ends were cut back, 6 bases at V and 5 bases at J, with 13 bases in the middle. The length of the CDR3 is 13 residues. As DNA, the CDR3 is TGTGCCAGCTCCGACTTTCATGAGACTGAAGCTTTCTTT. It encodes CASSDFHETEAFF.

The chain is built from TRBV5-1 and TRBJ1-2; possible D gene TRBD1, 6 bases. V was shortened by 3 bases and J by 3 bases, with 18 bases between the two germline ends. CDR1 and CDR2 (germline): SGHRS, YFSETQ. The CDR3 extends over 16 amino acids. The CDR3 nucleotides are TGCGCCAGCAGCTGGAAGTCAGGGGCTCCAGACTATGGCTACACCTTC. Residues: CASSWKSGAPDYGYTF.

The V and J genes are TRBV7-9 and TRBJ2-3; possibly TRBD1 or TRBD2 for D (5 bases each). Trimming pared 7 bases from V and 2 bases from J, leaving 10 bases between. The CDR3 has 13 residues. Germline CDR1 SEHNR, CDR2 FQNEAQ (reference sequence). The CDR3 here is CASTGGATDTQYF. CDR3 sequence (DNA): TGTGCCAGCACTGGGGGAGCCACAGATACGCAGTATTTT. Full variable domain (outside the CDR3, taken from reference TRBV7-9 and TRBJ2-3): DTGVSQNPRHKITKRGQNVTFRCDPISEHNRLYWYRQTLGQGPEFLTYFQNEAQLEKSRLLSDRFSAERPKGSFSTLEIQRTEQGDSAMYLCASTGGATDTQYFGPGTRLTVL.

J is TRBJ2-3 and V is TRBV15; maybe TRBD2 (6 bases). V gave up 6 bases and J gave up 0 bases, with 13 bases separating them. Germline-derived CDR1 and CDR2 are LNHNV and YYDKDF (reference sequence). The CDR3 runs 15 residues. Written as DNA, the CDR3 is TGTGCCACCAGGAAGTCGGGGGTTAGCACAGATACGCAGTATTTT. Amino acids: CATRKSGVSTDTQYF.

The count of this clone is one. V gene TRBV19 combines with J gene TRBJ1-2, with TRBD1 matching over 8 bases. The germline V gene has CDR1 LNHDA and CDR2 SQIVND (reference sequence). V dropped 4 bases and J dropped 4; count of bases not matched to a gene: 8. The CDR3 loop spans 15 amino acids. CDR3 protein: CASSRQGNQAYGYTF. In nucleotides, the CDR3 is TGTGCCAGTAGTAGACAGGGGAATCAGGCCTATGGCTACACCTTC.

J is TRBJ2-1 and V is TRBV9, with 9 nucleotides matching TRBD2. CDR1 is SGDLS, CDR2 YYNGEE, per germline. The CDR3 consists of 15 residues. Trimming took 2 bases from V and 2 from J; bases not matched to a gene: 2. The CDR3 sequence: CASSVTSGTYNEQFF. The DNA for the CDR3 is TGTGCCAGCAGCGTGACTAGCGGTACCTACAATGAGCAGTTCTTC.

The chain carries TRBV19 and TRBJ2-1, with D possibly matching TRBD1 (6 bases). There are 13 residues in the CDR3. Germline CDR1 LNHDA, CDR2 SQIVND (reference sequence). CDR3 nucleotides: TGTGCGGGGGTAGGGGGCTCCTACAATGAGCAGTTCTTC. It is translated as CAGVGGSYNEQFF.

This clone turned up a few times. V usage is TRBV19 and J usage is TRBJ2-7; perhaps TRBD1 as D (6 bases). This CDR3 is built from 14 residues. Looked up from germline, CDR1 is LNHDA and CDR2 is SQIVND (reference sequence). V was cut by 5 bases and J by 1 base, with 12 bases left in between. CDR3 bases: TGTGCCAGTAGTTTTGGGGACACTTCCTACGAGCAGTACTTC. It codes for CASSFGDTSYEQYF.

The chain joins TRBV19 to TRBJ1-5; 7 positions agree with TRBD1. The length of the CDR3 is 13 residues. V trimming: 4 bases; J trimming: 6 bases; junction bases outside the gene matches: 3. In germline, CDR1 is LNHDA, CDR2 SQIVND (reference sequence). CDR3 loop: CASSSQGGQPQHF. The CDR3 nucleotides read TGTGCCAGTAGTAGTCAGGGGGGTCAGCCCCAGCATTTT.

V usage is TRBV7-2 and J usage is TRBJ2-3; unclear D gene. CDR1 and CDR2 from the germline V gene are SGHTA and FQGNSA. Trimming removed 0 bases from V and 4 bases from J, with 8 bases in between. The CDR3 length is 14 residues. The CDR3: CASSLAPPADTQYF. The CDR3 nucleotides read TGTGCCAGCAGCTTAGCCCCCCCGGCAGATACGCAGTATTTT.

The V call is TRBV2, the J call TRBJ1-2, with no clear D. CDR3 length: 12 residues. V was clipped by 2 bases and J by 4 bases, with 5 bases between them. Germline assignment: CDR1 SNHLY and CDR2 FYNNEI. CDR3 sequence (DNA): TGTGCCAGCAGTGAAAACGTCTATGGCTACACCTTC. As protein: CASSENVYGYTF.

The V gene is TRBV4-2, the J gene TRBJ2-1; TRBD2 matches at 9 bases. With V trimmed by 6 bases and J by 4 bases, 10 bases remained unmatched. Germline V gene data show CDR1 as LGHNA and CDR2 as YNFKEQ. This CDR3 spans 16 amino acids. The CDR3 DNA reads TGTGCCAGCAGTCGAGTCCTAGCGGGACGGTACAATGAGCAGTTCTTC. Translation: CASSRVLAGRYNEQFF.

This clone appeared a few times. The V call is TRBV11-1, the J call TRBJ2-7; 12 bases align to TRBD2. Germline V gene lookup returns CDR1 SGHAT and CDR2 FQDESV (reference sequence). With V trimmed by 4 bases and J by 1 base, 2 bases remained unmatched. This CDR3 region has 15 residues. The CDR3 loop reads CASSSTSGRSYEQYF. Written as DNA, the CDR3 is TGTGCCAGCAGCTCCACTAGCGGGAGGTCCTACGAGCAGTACTTC.

The J gene is TRBJ1-1, the V gene TRBV7-9, with 9 bases identical to TRBD1. Germline V gene sequence: CDR1 SEHNR, CDR2 FQNEAQ (reference sequence). V lost 5 bases to trimming and J lost 3 bases; unmatched junction nucleotides: 7. This CDR3 region has 15 residues. As DNA, the CDR3 is TGTGCCAGCAGCGGTACAGGGGGCAGGTACACTGAAGCTTTCTTT. Amino acids: CASSGTGGRYTEAFF.

The V gene is TRBV6-1, the J gene TRBJ1-6; no clear D. This CDR3 spans 14 amino acids. V lost 4 bases to trimming and J lost 0 bases, with 4 bases between them. Germline V lookup: CDR1 MNHNS, CDR2 SASEGT. The CDR3: CASSANSYNSPLHF. The DNA for the CDR3 is TGTGCCAGCAGTGCAAACTCCTATAATTCACCCCTCCACTTT.